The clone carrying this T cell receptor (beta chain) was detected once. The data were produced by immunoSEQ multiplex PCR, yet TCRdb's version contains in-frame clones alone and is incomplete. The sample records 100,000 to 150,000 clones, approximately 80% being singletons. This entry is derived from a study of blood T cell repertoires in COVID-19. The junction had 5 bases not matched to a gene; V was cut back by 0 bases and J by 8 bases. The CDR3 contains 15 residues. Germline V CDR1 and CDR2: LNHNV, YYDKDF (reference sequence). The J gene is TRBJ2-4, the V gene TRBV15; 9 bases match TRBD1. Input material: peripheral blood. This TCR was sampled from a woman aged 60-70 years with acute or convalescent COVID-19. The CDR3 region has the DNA TGTGCCACCAGCAGAGATGGGACAGGGAGAGACATTCAGTACTTC. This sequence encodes CATSRDGTGRDIQYF.